This passage covers 12 T cell receptor beta chains from one sample sequenced in a study of T cell repertoires in cytomegalovirus infection. TCRdb redid the calling of the reads with MiXCR, one entry per CDR3 protein. This table has roughly 200,000 distinct CDR3 sequences, roughly 15% appearing once. Specimen: CD8+ T cells from PBMCs. These receptors all stem from a human donor in good health (CMV status not recorded). Some clones in this sample may be carry-over from other donors' samples.

This clonotype was detected a few times. The chain employs TRBV7-8 and TRBJ1-2; D is unresolved. The CDR3 spans 13 residues. CDR1 and CDR2 (germline): SGHVS, FQNEAQ. V lost 5 bases to trimming and J lost 4 bases, with 11 bases between them. Written as DNA, the CDR3 is TGTGCCAGCAGCACCGCGACGGTCTATGGCTACACCTTC. Encoded protein: CASSTATVYGYTF.

The chain carries TRBV7-2 and TRBJ1-5, with 7 nucleotides matching TRBD1. The CDR3 sequence is 13 residues long. Germline V CDR1 and CDR2: SGHTA, FQGNSA. The ends lost 2 bases at V and 14 bases at J; junction bases unmatched: 9. CDR3 coding DNA: TGTGCCAGCAGCTTAAATAGGGGGCAACGGGAGCATTTT. Amino acid sequence: CASSLNRGQREHF.

This clonotype was seen a handful of times. CDR3 sequence reads: CASSLLGGRGTEAFF. The CDR3 DNA follows: TGTGCCAGCAGTTTACTTGGGGGGCGCGGGACTGAAGCTTTCTTT. V and J are TRBV12-3 or TRBV12-4 and TRBJ1-1; possibly TRBD1 for D (6 bases). CDR3 length equals 15 residues. V was trimmed by 2 bases and J by 5 bases, leaving 15 bases between them.

This clonotype was recorded a few times. The chain is built from TRBV28 and TRBJ1-1, with D uncertain. The V gene lost 6 bases and the J gene lost 1 base, with 12 bases spanning the gap. The CDR3 is 14 amino acids. Germline CDR1 is MDHEN and CDR2 is SYDVKM. As DNA, the CDR3 is TGTGCCAGCAGCGGGAGATACTGGAACACTGAAGCTTTCTTT. This codes for CASSGRYWNTEAFF.

In this sample, this clonotype turned up a few times. The chain couples TRBV4-1 to TRBJ1-3; D not resolved. The germline CDR1 and CDR2 sequences are MGHRA and YSYEKL. The ends were cut back, 7 bases at V and 0 bases at J, with 13 bases in the middle. The CDR3 runs to 15 residues. In nucleotides, the CDR3 is TGCGCCAGCACACCTGGGCCGAGCTCTGGAAACACCATATATTTT. Amino acids: CASTPGPSSGNTIYF.

The rearrangement links TRBV7-9 to TRBJ2-5; the match to TRBD2 covers 7 bases. This CDR3 comprises 15 residues. Germline V CDR1 and CDR2: SEHNR, FQNEAQ (reference sequence). V shed 1 base and J 2 bases; nucleotides not matched to a gene: 4. Here the CDR3 reads CASSLGGLPQETQYF. The DNA for the CDR3 is TGTGCCAGCAGCTTAGGGGGACTACCTCAAGAGACCCAGTACTTC.

This clonotype was found a few times. V and J are TRBV4-3 and TRBJ2-3; tentative D call: TRBD2 (7 bases). Per the germline V gene, CDR1 is LGHNA and CDR2 is YSLEER. The CDR3 extends over 17 amino acids. The ends were cut back, 5 bases at V and 2 bases at J, with 20 bases in the middle. CDR3: CASSKAAGASLTDTQYF. DNA for the CDR3: TGCGCCAGCAGCAAGGCTGCGGGGGCCTCTCTCACAGATACGCAGTATTTT.

This clonotype was seen repeatedly, ten times or more. The chain is built from TRBV7-2 and TRBJ2-5; TRBD1 matches at 10 bases. Germline CDR1 reads SGHTA; CDR2 reads FQGNSA. The CDR3 is made up of 16 amino acids. V lost 3 bases, J lost 4 bases, and 8 bases stayed unmatched. The CDR3 region has the DNA TGTGCCAGCAGCTTGGCCCCCGGGACAGGGGCAGAGACCCAGTACTTC. Encoded protein: CASSLAPGTGAETQYF.

This clonotype was counted only a few times. V and J are TRBV6-2 or TRBV6-3 and TRBJ2-1; 12 bases map to TRBD2. From germline, CDR1 is MNHEY and CDR2 SVGEGT. Trimming at V came to 6 bases and at J to 7 bases, leaving 7 bases not matched to a gene. The CDR3 contains 15 residues. Written as DNA, the CDR3 is TGTGCCAGCAGACTTACTAGCGGGGGGACTAATGAGCAGTTCTTC. It encodes CASRLTSGGTNEQFF.

This clonotype was counted between two and nine times. This chain connects TRBV7-9 to TRBJ2-7; 13 nucleotides match TRBD2. The germline V gene encodes CDR1 SEHNR and CDR2 FQNEAQ (reference sequence). The V segment lost 6 bases and the J segment 2 bases; nucleotides outside the gene matches: 10. This CDR3 contains 17 residues. This CDR3 is CASRPTSGGANPYEQYF. CDR3 sequence (DNA): TGTGCCAGCAGACCCACTAGCGGGGGGGCCAACCCCTACGAGCAGTACTTC.

In this sample, this clonotype turned up a few times. The rearrangement uses TRBV6-2 or TRBV6-3 and TRBJ1-2; unclear D gene. Trimming cost V 4 bases and J 4 bases, with 10 bases left between them. The germline V gene has CDR1 MNHEY and CDR2 SVGEGT. There are 13 residues in the CDR3. The CDR3 loop is CASSFDGFYGYTF. CDR3 in DNA: TGTGCCAGCAGTTTCGACGGCTTCTATGGCTACACCTTC.

This clonotype was seen many times. The V call is TRBV7-2, the J call TRBJ1-1; D gene ambiguous. Germline V CDR1 and CDR2: SGHTA, FQGNSA. The V gene lost 3 bases and the J gene lost 4 bases, with 0 bases spanning the gap. This CDR3 comprises 10 residues. The CDR3 bases are TGTGCCAGCAGCTTCACTGAAGCTTTCTTT. It yields the protein CASSFTEAFF. Using reference TRBV7-2 and TRBJ1-1 for the parts outside the CDR3, the full variable domain is GAGVSQSPSNKVTEKGKDVELRCDPISGHTALYWYRQSLGQGLEFLIYFQGNSAPDKSGLPSDRFSAERTGGSVSTLTIQRTQQEDSAVYLCASSFTEAFFGQGTRLTVV.